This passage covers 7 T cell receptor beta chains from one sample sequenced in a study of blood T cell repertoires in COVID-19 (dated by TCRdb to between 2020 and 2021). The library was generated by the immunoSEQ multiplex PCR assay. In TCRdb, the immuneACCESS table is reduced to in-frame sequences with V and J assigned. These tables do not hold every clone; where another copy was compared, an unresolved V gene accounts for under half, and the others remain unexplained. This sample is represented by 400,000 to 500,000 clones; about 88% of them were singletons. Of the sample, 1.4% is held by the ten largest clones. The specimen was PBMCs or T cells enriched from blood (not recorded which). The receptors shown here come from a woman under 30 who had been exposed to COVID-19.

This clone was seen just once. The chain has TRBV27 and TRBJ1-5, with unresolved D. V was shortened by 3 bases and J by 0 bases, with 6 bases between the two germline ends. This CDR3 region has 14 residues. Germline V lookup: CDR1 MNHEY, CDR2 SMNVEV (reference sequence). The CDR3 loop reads CASSLGASNQPQHF. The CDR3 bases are TGTGCCAGCAGTTTGGGAGCTAGCAATCAGCCCCAGCATTTT.

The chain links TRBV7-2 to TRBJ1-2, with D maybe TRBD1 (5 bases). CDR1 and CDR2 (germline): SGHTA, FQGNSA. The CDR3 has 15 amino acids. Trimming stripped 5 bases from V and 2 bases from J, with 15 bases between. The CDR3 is CASSQGGTRNYGYTF. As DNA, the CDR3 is TGTGCCAGCAGCCAAGGAGGGACCCGGAACTATGGCTACACCTTC.

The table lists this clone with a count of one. This chain's CDR3 is CSARLAGGLETQYF. CDR3 bases: TGCAGCGCCCGACTAGCGGGAGGGCTGGAGACCCAGTACTTC. The rearrangement links TRBV29-1 to TRBJ2-5, with TRBD2 matching over 14 bases. Germline lookup yields CDR1 SQVTM and CDR2 ANQGSEA. The trim removed 7 bases at V and 5 bases at J, leaving 6 bases unmatched. The CDR3 is 14 amino acids.

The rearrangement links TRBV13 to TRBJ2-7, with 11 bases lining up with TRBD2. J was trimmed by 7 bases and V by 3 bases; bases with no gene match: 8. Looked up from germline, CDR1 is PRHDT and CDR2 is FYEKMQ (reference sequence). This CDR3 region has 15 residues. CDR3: CASSFSTSGVEEQYF. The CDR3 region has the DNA TGTGCCAGCAGCTTTTCGACTAGCGGGGTTGAAGAGCAGTACTTC.

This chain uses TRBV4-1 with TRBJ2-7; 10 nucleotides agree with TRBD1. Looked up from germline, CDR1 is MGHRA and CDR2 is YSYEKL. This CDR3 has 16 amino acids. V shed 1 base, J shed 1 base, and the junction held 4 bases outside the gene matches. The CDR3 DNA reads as TGCGCCAGCAGCCAAGGGACAGGGGGGGTATCCTACGAGCAGTACTTC. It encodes CASSQGTGGVSYEQYF.

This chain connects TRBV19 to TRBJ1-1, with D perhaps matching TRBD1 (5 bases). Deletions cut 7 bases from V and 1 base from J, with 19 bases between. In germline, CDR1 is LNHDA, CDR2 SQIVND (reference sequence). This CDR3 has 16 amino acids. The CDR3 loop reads CASTDGLGGRNTEAFF. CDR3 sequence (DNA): TGTGCCAGTACCGATGGGCTGGGGGGACGGAACACTGAAGCTTTCTTT.

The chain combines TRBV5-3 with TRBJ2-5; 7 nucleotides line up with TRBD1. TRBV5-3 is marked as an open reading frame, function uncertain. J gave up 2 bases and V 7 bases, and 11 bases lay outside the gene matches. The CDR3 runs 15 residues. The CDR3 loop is CARALRGRRQETQYF. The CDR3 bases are TGTGCCAGAGCACTAAGGGGGCGCCGACAAGAGACCCAGTACTTC.